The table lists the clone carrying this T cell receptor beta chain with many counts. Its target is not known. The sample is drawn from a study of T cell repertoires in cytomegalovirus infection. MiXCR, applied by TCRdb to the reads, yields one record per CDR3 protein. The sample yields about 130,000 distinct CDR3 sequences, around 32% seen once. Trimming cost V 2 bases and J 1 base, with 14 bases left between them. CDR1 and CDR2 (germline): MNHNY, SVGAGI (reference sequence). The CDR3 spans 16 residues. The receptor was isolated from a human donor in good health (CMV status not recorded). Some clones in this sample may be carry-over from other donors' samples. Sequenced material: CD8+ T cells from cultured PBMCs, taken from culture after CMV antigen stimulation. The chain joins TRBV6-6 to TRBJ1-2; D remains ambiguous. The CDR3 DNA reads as TGTGCCAGCAGTTACCGATCGGACGGAATTAACTATGGCTACACCTTC. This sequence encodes CASSYRSDGINYGYTF.